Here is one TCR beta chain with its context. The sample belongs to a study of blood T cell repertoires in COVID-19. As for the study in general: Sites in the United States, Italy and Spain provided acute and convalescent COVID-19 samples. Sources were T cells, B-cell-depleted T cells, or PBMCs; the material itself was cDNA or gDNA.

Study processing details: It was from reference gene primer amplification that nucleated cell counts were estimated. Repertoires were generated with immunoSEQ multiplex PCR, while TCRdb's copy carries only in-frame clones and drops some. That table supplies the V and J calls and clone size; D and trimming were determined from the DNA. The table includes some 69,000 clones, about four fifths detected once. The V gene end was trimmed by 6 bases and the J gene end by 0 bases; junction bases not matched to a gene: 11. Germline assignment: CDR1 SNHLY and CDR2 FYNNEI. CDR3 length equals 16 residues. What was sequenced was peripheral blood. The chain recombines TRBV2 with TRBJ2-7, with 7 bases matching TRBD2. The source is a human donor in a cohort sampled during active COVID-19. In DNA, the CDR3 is TGTGCCAGCAGGGACCCCTGGGGAGGGATCTCCTACGAGCAGTACTTC. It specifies CASRDPWGGISYEQYF.